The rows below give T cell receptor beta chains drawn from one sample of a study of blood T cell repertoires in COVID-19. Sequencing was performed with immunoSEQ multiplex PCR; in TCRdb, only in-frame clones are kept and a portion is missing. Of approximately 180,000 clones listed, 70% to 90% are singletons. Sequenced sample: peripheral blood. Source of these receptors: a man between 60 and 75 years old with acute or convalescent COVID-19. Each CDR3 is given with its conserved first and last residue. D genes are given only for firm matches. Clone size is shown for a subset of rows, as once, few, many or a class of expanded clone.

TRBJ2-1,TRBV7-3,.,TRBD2,TGTGCCAGCAGCTCTCGGTTAGCGGGCTACAATGAGCAGTTCTTC,CASSSRLAGYNEQFF
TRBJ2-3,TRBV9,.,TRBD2,TGTGCCAGCAGCGTCCGTACTAGCGGGAGAGATACGCAGTATTTT,CASSVRTSGRDTQYF
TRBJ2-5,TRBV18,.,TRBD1,TGTGCCAGCTCACAAGGAGCGACAGGGACCGGGGAGACCCAGTACTTC,CASSQGATGTGETQYF
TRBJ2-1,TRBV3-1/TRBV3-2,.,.,TGTGCCAGCAGCCAAGTTGAGCATGAGCAGTTCTTC,CASSQVEHEQFF
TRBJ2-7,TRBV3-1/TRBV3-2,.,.,TGTGCCAGCAGCCACCCCGGACGGGACTACGAGCAGTACTTC,CASSHPGRDYEQYF
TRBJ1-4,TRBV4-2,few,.,TGTGCCAGCAAAGGGGACGGCGCGGGGGAAAAACTGTTTTTT,CASKGDGAGEKLFF
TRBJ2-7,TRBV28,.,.,TGTGCCAGCAGTGCCCGGGACTCAACCTACGAGCAGTACTTC,CASSARDSTYEQYF
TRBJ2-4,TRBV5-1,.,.,TGCGCCAGCAGCTTGGGAGGGAGTGGAACCAAAAACATTCAGTACTTC,CASSLGGSGTKNIQYF
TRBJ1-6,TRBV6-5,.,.,TGTGCCAGCAGTACCTCGGGGGGGGATTCACCCCTCCACTTT,CASSTSGGDSPLHF
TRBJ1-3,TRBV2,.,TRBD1,TGTGCCAGCAGGACAGGGTCGGGGGGAAACACCATATATTTT,CASRTGSGGNTIYF
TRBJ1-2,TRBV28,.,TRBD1,TGTGCCAGCAGTTTCTTGGACAGGGATAACTATGGCTACACCTTC,CASSFLDRDNYGYTF